Listed here are 24 T cell receptor beta chains from one sample, sequenced in a study of T cell repertoires in cytomegalovirus infection. The antigens for these receptors are not known. Via MiXCR, TCRdb re-called the reads, giving one row per CDR3 protein. The table records over 45,000 distinct CDR3 sequences, about 18% of them present only once. This specimen was CD8+ T cells from cultured PBMCs, taken from culture after CMV antigen stimulation. All receptors come from a human donor in good health (CMV status not recorded). Some clones in this sample may be carry-over from other donors' samples.

V and J are TRBV4-3 and TRBJ2-5; D is undetermined. The V gene's germline CDR1 is LGHNA and CDR2 YSLEER. V gave up 0 bases and J gave up 1 base, with 6 bases separating them. This CDR3 contains 14 residues. The CDR3 DNA reads TGCGCCAGCAGCCAAGAAGTCACCCAAGAGACCCAGTACTTC. Translating it yields CASSQEVTQETQYF.

The V call is TRBV7-2, the J call TRBJ2-1; 10 bases line up with TRBD2. In germline, CDR1 is SGHTA, CDR2 FQGNSA. The junction had 17 bases not matched to a gene; V was cut back by 5 bases and J by 7 bases. This CDR3 has 18 residues. In nucleotides, the CDR3 is TGTGCCAGCAGCCTTCGGCTGGGAGCGGGAGGGCCCGGGAATGAGCAGTTCTTC. Protein: CASSLRLGAGGPGNEQFF. The whole variable domain, filled in from reference TRBV7-2 and TRBJ2-1, reads GAGVSQSPSNKVTEKGKDVELRCDPISGHTALYWYRQSLGQGLEFLIYFQGNSAPDKSGLPSDRFSAERTGGSVSTLTIQRTQQEDSAVYLCASSLRLGAGGPGNEQFFGPGTRLTVL.

The chain has TRBV27 and TRBJ2-7; D is perhaps TRBD1 (5 bases). The V gene lost 6 bases and the J gene lost 1 base, with 10 bases spanning the gap. The germline gives CDR1 MNHEY, CDR2 SMNVEV (reference sequence). CDR3 length: 13 amino acids. In DNA, the CDR3 is TGTGCCAGCAGGGGGCCTAGGTCCTACGAGCAGTACTTC. Encoded protein: CASRGPRSYEQYF.

This clonotype was seen a handful of times. This chain connects TRBV27 to TRBJ2-1; 12 bases are shared with TRBD2. The CDR3 extends over 15 amino acids. The germline gives CDR1 MNHEY, CDR2 SMNVEV (reference sequence). The junction had 9 bases not matched to a gene; V was cut back by 7 bases and J by 8 bases. In DNA, the CDR3 is TGTGCCAGCACCCTAGCGGGAGGGCCTTTCCATGAGCAGTTCTTC. This translates into CASTLAGGPFHEQFF.

Many counts were recorded for this clonotype. The J gene is TRBJ2-3, the V gene TRBV11-2; D remains unclear. Germline CDR1 reads SGHAT; CDR2 reads FQNNGV. The CDR3 runs to 15 residues. With 6 bases removed from V and 3 bases from J, the gap between germline ends came to 16 bases. CDR3 in DNA: TGTGCCAGCAGTCCGACGATTCGACGGACAGATACGCAGTATTTT. Amino acid sequence: CASSPTIRRTDTQYF.

This clonotype has a count of ten or more. This sequence joins TRBV11-2 and TRBJ2-1, with D perhaps TRBD2 (7 bases). The CDR3 consists of 15 residues. Trimming left V 8 bases short and J 8 bases short, with 22 bases between. Germline-derived CDR1 and CDR2 are SGHAT and FQNNGV. Here the CDR3 reads CASSEVGGLWDEQFF. CDR3 nucleotide sequence: TGTGCCAGCTCCGAGGTCGGGGGGCTGTGGGATGAGCAGTTCTTC.

The gene calls are TRBV6-2 or TRBV6-3 and TRBJ2-7, with 11 bases identical to TRBD2. The CDR3 sequence is 18 residues long. Germline CDR1 and CDR2: MNHEY and SVGEGT. The junction had 17 bases not matched to a gene; V was cut back by 7 bases and J by 3 bases. The CDR3 DNA reads TGTGCCAGCACCGCCGCCGCCCCGACTAGCGGGGTATTCTACGAGCAGTACTTC. Its protein product is CASTAAAPTSGVFYEQYF.

The CDR3 reads CASSGPRLTRYEQYF. The CDR3, as DNA: TGTGCCAGCAGTGGACCTAGACTTACCCGCTACGAGCAGTACTTC. This sequence joins TRBV25-1 and TRBJ2-7; D gene unclear. The CDR3 has 15 residues. Trimming pared 4 bases from V and 3 bases from J, leaving 16 bases between. CDR1 and CDR2 from the germline V gene are MGHDK and SYGVNS.

This clonotype was detected a few times. This chain connects TRBV10-3 to TRBJ1-2, with D hard to call. This CDR3 has 16 residues. Germline loops: CDR1 ENHRY, CDR2 SYGVKD. Trimming took 2 bases from V and 0 from J, leaving 13 bases between them. The CDR3 nucleotides read TGTGCCATCAGTGAGAACTTTTGGAGTTCTAACTATGGCTACACCTTC. Translation gives CAISENFWSSNYGYTF.

The chain couples TRBV5-6 to TRBJ1-1; TRBD1 is a possible D gene (6 bases). The germline V and J ends were trimmed by 3 bases and 7 bases, with 10 bases remaining between them. Germline V gene lookup returns CDR1 SGHDT and CDR2 YYEEEE. CDR3 length: 12 amino acids. CDR3 coding DNA: TGTGCCAGCAGCTATATCAGGGGTGAAGCTTTCTTT. Its protein product is CASSYIRGEAFF.

A few counts support this clonotype. V is TRBV10-3 and J is TRBJ1-1; TRBD1 is a possible D gene (5 bases). Germline V lookup: CDR1 ENHRY, CDR2 SYGVKD. V lost 4 bases and J 1 base, leaving 10 bases between the germline ends. This CDR3 has 14 amino acids. CDR3: CAISVDSSNTEAFF. The CDR3 DNA reads as TGTGCCATCAGTGTCGACAGCTCGAACACTGAAGCTTTCTTT.

V and J are TRBV5-4 and TRBJ2-7, with TRBD2 as a possible D gene (5 bases). CDR1 is SGHNT, CDR2 YYREEE, per germline (reference sequence). Between the trimmed V and J ends, which lost 3 bases and 4 bases, there was a span of 14 bases. The length of the CDR3 is 14 residues. CDR3 nucleotide sequence: TGTGCCAGCAGCTCGCGAGGGAACTATTACGAGCAGTACTTC. Translating gives CASSSRGNYYEQYF. Looking up the rest from reference TRBV5-4 and TRBJ2-7 gives the full variable domain: ETGVTQSPTHLIKTRGQQVTLRCSSQSGHNTVSWYQQALGQGPQFIFQYYREEENGRGNFPPRFSGLQFPNYSSELNVNALELDDSALYLCASSSRGNYYEQYFGPGTRLTVT.

The chain couples TRBV7-9 to TRBJ2-1; D assignment may be TRBD1 or TRBD2 (5 bases each). CDR3 length equals 14 residues. Germline V gene data show CDR1 as SEHNR and CDR2 as FQNEAQ (reference sequence). Trimming pared 4 bases from V and 7 bases from J, leaving 14 bases between. This CDR3 is CASSSSLGENEQFF. The DNA for the CDR3 is TGTGCCAGCAGCTCTTCGCTAGGGGAGAATGAGCAGTTCTTC.

This sequence joins TRBV5-6 and TRBJ2-1; D is unresolved. The V gene's germline CDR1 is SGHDT and CDR2 YYEEEE. The germline V and J ends were trimmed by 2 bases and 0 bases, with 6 bases remaining between them. The CDR3 has 14 residues. The CDR3 loop reads CASSFPSSYNEQFF. The CDR3 region has the DNA TGTGCCAGCAGCTTCCCTAGCTCCTACAATGAGCAGTTCTTC.

This clonotype was counted between two and nine times. V usage is TRBV7-2 and J usage is TRBJ1-2; tentatively, D is TRBD1 (5 bases). Germline V gene sequence: CDR1 SGHTA, CDR2 FQGNSA. This CDR3 comprises 17 residues. V was trimmed by 5 bases and J by 2 bases, leaving 21 bases between them. The CDR3 spells CASSPLTEPRDNYGYTF. Written as DNA, the CDR3 is TGTGCCAGCAGCCCACTAACAGAGCCCAGGGACAACTATGGCTACACCTTC. The entire variable domain, with the rest obtained from reference TRBV7-2 and TRBJ1-2, is as follows: GAGVSQSPSNKVTEKGKDVELRCDPISGHTALYWYRQSLGQGLEFLIYFQGNSAPDKSGLPSDRFSAERTGGSVSTLTIQRTQQEDSAVYLCASSPLTEPRDNYGYTFGSGTRLTVV.

This chain uses TRBV6-1 with TRBJ2-1, with TRBD2 identical over 9 bases. The germline gives CDR1 MNHNS, CDR2 SASEGT. V dropped 6 bases and J dropped 1; count of bases not matched to a gene: 4. The CDR3 totals 15 residues. The CDR3 protein is CASRPLAGSYNEQFF. The CDR3 DNA is TGTGCCAGCAGGCCCCTAGCGGGGTCCTACAATGAGCAGTTCTTC.

At least ten counts were recorded for this clonotype. For the CDR3, the DNA is TGTGCCAGCAGCCCATCCTGGACTAGCGGGAACCCCTACAATGAGCAGTTCTTC. It yields the protein CASSPSWTSGNPYNEQFF. V gene TRBV7-8 combines with J gene TRBJ2-1; 12 nucleotides line up with TRBD2. The CDR3 sequence is 18 residues long. Germline lookup yields CDR1 SGHVS and CDR2 FQNEAQ. Trimming took 5 bases from V and 2 from J; bases not matched to a gene: 10.

This chain connects TRBV7-2 to TRBJ2-5, with 8 bases identical to TRBD2. This CDR3 has 13 amino acids. CDR1 is SGHTA and CDR2 is FQGNSA in the germline V gene. V was pared by 7 bases and J by 2 bases, with 3 bases of the junction left unmatched. The CDR3 protein is CASKKRGQETQYF. The CDR3 DNA follows: TGTGCCAGCAAAAAGCGGGGGCAAGAGACCCAGTACTTC.

The chain links TRBV7-3 to TRBJ2-3, with D unresolved. The CDR3 covers 14 residues. V lost 2 bases, J lost 5 bases, and 11 bases lay in between. In germline, CDR1 is SGHTA, CDR2 FQGTGA. CDR3 nucleotide sequence: TGTGCCAGCAGCTTAGGTGGTATAAGAGATACGCAGTATTTT. Translation: CASSLGGIRDTQYF.

This clonotype was recorded a few times. The V and J genes are TRBV6-5 and TRBJ2-2; 9 bases match TRBD1. Germline V lookup: CDR1 MNHEY, CDR2 SVGAGI. The length of the CDR3 is 18 residues. Germline trimming cut 1 base from V and 3 bases from J; bases unmatched to any gene: 9. The CDR3 DNA is TGTGCCAGCAGTTACTTTTATGTTGGACAGGGGCACACCGGGGAGCTGTTTTTT. This encodes CASSYFYVGQGHTGELFF.

In this sample, this clonotype turned up a few times. The V gene is TRBV7-6, the J gene TRBJ2-7; tentative D call: TRBD2 (5 bases). The CDR3 is 15 residues long. Looked up from germline, CDR1 is SGHVS and CDR2 is FNYEAQ. V lost 5 bases to trimming and J lost 3 bases, with 17 bases between them. CDR3 in amino acids: CASSTRMRAFYEQYF. CDR3 DNA sequence: TGTGCCAGCAGCACCCGGATGCGGGCCTTCTACGAGCAGTACTTC.

Many counts were recorded for this clonotype. V gene TRBV6-2 or TRBV6-3 combines with J gene TRBJ2-1, with D possibly being TRBD1 or TRBD2 (5 bases each). The CDR3 loop spans 14 amino acids. Trimming removed 5 bases at V and 4 bases at J, with 12 bases between. The germline CDR1 and CDR2 sequences are MNHEY and SVGEGT. The CDR3 sequence: CASSPGTNYNEQFF. For the CDR3, the DNA is TGTGCCAGCAGTCCCGGGACGAATTACAATGAGCAGTTCTTC.

This clonotype was seen repeatedly, ten times or more. The chain uses TRBV6-5 and TRBJ2-5; D remains ambiguous. V lost 0 bases and J lost 1, with 9 bases in between. The CDR3 contains 15 residues. CDR1 and CDR2 (germline): MNHEY, SVGAGI. The chain's CDR3 is CASSYSTATQETQYF. In nucleotides, the CDR3 is TGTGCCAGCAGTTACTCTACAGCGACCCAAGAGACCCAGTACTTC.

J is TRBJ2-7 and V is TRBV9; the D gene is possibly TRBD2 (5 bases). This CDR3 is built from 16 residues. With 3 bases removed from V and 3 bases from J, the gap between germline ends came to 19 bases. Germline CDR1 and CDR2: SGDLS and YYNGEE. CDR3: CASSETRVGSFYEQYF. The CDR3 bases are TGTGCCAGCAGCGAAACGCGGGTGGGCAGTTTCTACGAGCAGTACTTC.